The T cell receptor (beta chain) under discussion was sequenced for a study of follicular helper T cells after annual influenza vaccination. The study, taken as a whole, reports: ICOS-CD38- cTfh most often held earlier Day 7 ICOS+CD38+ clones.

As regards this clone: Its specificity is unknown.

The CDR3 covers 14 residues. Per germline, CDR1 MNHEY and CDR2 SMNVEV (reference sequence). V gave up 5 bases and J gave up 1 base, with 11 bases separating them. Noted time point: 2014-2015 season, pre-vaccination. This table comes from immunoSEQ multiplex PCR, and its TCRdb copy is limited to in-frame clones, with some not included. The repertoire holds around 13,000 clones, with about 78% as singletons. The sample in question was CXCR5- memory CD4+ T cells sorted from blood, obtained on the day of influenza vaccination. The chain has TRBV27 and TRBJ1-2, with D perhaps matching TRBD1 (5 bases). The sequence derives from an adult who received the influenza vaccine. The CDR3 nucleotides read TGTGCCAGCAGTAACTCGGGGGGTAACTATGGCTACACCTTC. Translating gives CASSNSGGNYGYTF.